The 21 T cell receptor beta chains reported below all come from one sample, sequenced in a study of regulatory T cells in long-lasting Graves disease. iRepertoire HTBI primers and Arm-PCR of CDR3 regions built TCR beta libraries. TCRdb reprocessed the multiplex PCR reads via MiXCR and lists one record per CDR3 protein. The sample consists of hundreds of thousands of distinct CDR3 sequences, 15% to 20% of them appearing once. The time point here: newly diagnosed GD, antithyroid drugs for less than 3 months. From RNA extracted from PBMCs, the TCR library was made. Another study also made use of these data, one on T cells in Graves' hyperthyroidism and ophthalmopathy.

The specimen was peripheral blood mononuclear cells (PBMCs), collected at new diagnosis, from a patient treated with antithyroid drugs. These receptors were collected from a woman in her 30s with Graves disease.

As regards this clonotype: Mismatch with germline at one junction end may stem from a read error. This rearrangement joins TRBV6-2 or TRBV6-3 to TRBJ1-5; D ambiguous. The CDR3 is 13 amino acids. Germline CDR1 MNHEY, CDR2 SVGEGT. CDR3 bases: TGTGCCAGCAGTGAAGTCGGCAATCAGCCCCGGCATTTT. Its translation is CASSEVGNQPRHF.

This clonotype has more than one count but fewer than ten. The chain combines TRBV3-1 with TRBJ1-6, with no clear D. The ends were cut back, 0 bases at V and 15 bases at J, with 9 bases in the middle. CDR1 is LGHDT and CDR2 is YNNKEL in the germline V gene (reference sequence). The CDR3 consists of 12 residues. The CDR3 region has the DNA TGTGCCAGCAGCCAAGACGGGTGGCTCCTCCACTTT. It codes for CASSQDGWLLHF. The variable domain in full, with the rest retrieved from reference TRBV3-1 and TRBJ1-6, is DTAVSQTPKYLVTQMGNDKSIKCEQNLGHDTMYWYKQDSKKFLKIMFSYNNKELIINETVPNRFSPKSPDKAHLNLHINSLELGDSAVYFCASSQDGWLLHFGNGTRLTVT.

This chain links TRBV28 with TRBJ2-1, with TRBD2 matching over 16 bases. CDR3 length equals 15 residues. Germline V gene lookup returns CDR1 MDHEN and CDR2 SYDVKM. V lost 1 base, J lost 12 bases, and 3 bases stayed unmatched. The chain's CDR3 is CASSLSGLAGGRQFF. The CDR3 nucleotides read TGTGCCAGCAGTTTATCGGGACTAGCGGGAGGGCGGCAGTTCTTC. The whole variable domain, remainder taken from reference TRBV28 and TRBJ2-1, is DVKVTQSSRYLVKRTGEKVFLECVQDMDHENMFWYRQDPGLGLRLIYFSYDVKMKEKGDIPEGYSVSREKKERFSLILESASTNQTSMYLCASSLSGLAGGRQFFGPGTRLTVL.

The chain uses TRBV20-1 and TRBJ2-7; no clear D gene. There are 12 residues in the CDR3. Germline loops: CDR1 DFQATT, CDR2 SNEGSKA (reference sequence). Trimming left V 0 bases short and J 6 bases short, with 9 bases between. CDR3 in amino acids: CSARDHKPEQYF. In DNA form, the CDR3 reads TGCAGTGCTAGAGATCACAAACCCGAGCAGTACTTC.

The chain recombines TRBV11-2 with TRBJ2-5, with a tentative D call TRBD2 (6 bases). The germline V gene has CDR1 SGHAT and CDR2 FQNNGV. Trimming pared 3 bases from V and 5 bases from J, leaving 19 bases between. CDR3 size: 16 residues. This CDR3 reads CASSLAGLAGMETQYF. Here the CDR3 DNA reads TGTGCCAGCAGCTTGGCGGGGCTGGCAGGGATGGAGACCCAGTACTTC.

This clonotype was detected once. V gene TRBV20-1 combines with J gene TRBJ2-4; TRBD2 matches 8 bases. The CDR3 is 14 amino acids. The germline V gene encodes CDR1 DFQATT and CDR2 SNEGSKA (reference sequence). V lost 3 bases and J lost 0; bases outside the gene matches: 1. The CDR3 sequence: CSASGRVAKNIQYF. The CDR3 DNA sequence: TGCAGTGCTAGCGGGAGGGTAGCCAAAAACATTCAGTACTTC.

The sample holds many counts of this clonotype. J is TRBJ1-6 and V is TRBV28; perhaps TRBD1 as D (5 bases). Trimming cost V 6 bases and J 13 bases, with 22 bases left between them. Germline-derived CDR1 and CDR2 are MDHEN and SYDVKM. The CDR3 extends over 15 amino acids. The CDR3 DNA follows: TGTGCCAGCAGGGGGGGGGGATTTCGGGTTTCGCCCCTCCACTTT. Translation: CASRGGGFRVSPLHF. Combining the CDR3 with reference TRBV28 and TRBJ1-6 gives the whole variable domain DVKVTQSSRYLVKRTGEKVFLECVQDMDHENMFWYRQDPGLGLRLIYFSYDVKMKEKGDIPEGYSVSREKKERFSLILESASTNQTSMYLCASRGGGFRVSPLHFGNGTRLTVT.

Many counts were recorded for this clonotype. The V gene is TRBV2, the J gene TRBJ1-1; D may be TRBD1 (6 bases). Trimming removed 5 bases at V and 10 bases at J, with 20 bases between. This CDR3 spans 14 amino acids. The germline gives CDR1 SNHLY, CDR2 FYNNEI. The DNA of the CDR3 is TGTGCCAGCAGTACGAGCCCTTACAGGGAGGGAGCTTTCTTT. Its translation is CASSTSPYREGAFF.

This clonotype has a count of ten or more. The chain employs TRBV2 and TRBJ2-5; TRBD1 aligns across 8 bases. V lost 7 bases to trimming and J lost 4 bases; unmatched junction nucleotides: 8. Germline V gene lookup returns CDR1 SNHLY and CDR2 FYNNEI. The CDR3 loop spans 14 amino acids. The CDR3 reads CASTTQGAGETQYF. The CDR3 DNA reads TGTGCCAGCACGACCCAGGGGGCGGGAGAGACCCAGTACTTC.

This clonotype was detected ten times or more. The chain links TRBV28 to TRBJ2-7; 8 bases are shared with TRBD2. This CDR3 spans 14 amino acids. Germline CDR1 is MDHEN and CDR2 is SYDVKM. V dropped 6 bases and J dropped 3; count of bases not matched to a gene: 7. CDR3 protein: CASSTSAGGYEQYF. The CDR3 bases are TGTGCCAGCAGCACGAGTGCGGGAGGCTACGAGCAGTACTTC.

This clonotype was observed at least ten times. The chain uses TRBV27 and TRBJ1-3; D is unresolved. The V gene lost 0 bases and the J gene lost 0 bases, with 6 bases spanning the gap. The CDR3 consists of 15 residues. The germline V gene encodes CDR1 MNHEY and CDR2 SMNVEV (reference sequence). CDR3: CASSLSGYSGNTIYF. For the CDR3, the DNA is TGTGCCAGCAGTTTATCGGGATACTCTGGAAACACCATATATTTT.

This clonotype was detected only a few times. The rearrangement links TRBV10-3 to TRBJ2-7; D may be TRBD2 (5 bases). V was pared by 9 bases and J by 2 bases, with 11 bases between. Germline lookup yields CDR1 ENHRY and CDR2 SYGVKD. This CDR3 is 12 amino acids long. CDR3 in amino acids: CAISSGTYEQYF. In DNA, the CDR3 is TGTGCCATTTCCTCCGGGACCTACGAGCAGTACTTC.

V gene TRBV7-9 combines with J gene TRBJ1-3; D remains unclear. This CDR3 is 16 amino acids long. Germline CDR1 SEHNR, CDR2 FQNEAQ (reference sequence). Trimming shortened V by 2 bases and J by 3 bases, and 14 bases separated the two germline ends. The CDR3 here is CASSLSGSRGGNTIYF. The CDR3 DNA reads TGTGCCAGCAGCTTATCTGGGAGTCGGGGTGGAAACACCATATATTTT.

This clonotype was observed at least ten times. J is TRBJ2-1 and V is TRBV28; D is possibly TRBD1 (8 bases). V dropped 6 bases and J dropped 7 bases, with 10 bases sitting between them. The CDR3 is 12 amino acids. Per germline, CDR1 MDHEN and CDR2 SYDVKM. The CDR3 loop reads CASRQGGNEQFF. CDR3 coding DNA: TGTGCCAGCAGACAGGGGGGGAATGAGCAGTTCTTC.

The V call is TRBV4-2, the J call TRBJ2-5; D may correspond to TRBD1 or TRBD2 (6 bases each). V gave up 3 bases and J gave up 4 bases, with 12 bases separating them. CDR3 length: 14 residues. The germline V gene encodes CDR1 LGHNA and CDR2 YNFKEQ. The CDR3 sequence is CASSQEGGIETQYF. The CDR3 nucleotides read TGTGCCAGCAGCCAGGAGGGGGGAATAGAGACCCAGTACTTC.

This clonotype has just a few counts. CDR3 sequence (DNA): TGTGCCAGCAGAACTACGGGACAGGGCACGTCTCAGCCCCAGCATTTT. Translation: CASRTTGQGTSQPQHF. V usage is TRBV27 and J usage is TRBJ1-5; 9 positions match TRBD1. CDR3 size: 16 residues. Germline V gives CDR1 MNHEY, CDR2 SMNVEV (reference sequence). J gave up 6 bases and V 6 bases, and 12 bases lay outside the gene matches.

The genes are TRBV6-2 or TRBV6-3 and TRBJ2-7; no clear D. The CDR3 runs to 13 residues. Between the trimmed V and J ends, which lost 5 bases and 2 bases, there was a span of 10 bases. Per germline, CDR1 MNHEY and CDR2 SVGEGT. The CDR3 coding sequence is TGTGCCAGCAGTGAAGCAGATACCTACGAGCAGTACTTC. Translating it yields CASSEADTYEQYF.

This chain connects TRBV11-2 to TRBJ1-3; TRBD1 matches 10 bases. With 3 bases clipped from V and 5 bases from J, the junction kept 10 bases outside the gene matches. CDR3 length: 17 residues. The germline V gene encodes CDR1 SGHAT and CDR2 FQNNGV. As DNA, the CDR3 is TGTGCCAGCAGCTTGGCAAGGGGACAGGGGAAACGAAACACCATATATTTT. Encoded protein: CASSLARGQGKRNTIYF.

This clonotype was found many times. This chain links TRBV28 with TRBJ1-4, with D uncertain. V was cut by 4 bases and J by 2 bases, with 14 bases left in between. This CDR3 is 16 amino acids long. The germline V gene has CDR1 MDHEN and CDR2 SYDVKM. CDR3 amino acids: CASSSPARGTNEKLFF. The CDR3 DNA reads TGTGCCAGCAGTTCCCCCGCACGGGGTACTAATGAAAAACTGTTTTTT.

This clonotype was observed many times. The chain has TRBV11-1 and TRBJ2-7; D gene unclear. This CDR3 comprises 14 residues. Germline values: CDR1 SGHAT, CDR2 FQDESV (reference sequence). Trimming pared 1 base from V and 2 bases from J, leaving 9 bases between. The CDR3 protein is CASSLGPTPYEQYF. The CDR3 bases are TGTGCCAGCAGCTTAGGCCCGACGCCCTACGAGCAGTACTTC.

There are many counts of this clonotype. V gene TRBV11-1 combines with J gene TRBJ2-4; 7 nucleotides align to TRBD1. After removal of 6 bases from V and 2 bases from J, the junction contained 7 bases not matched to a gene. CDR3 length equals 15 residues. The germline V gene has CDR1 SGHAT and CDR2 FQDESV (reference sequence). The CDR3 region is CASSSGTESKNIQYF. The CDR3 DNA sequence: TGTGCCAGCAGTTCCGGGACAGAATCCAAAAACATTCAGTACTTC.